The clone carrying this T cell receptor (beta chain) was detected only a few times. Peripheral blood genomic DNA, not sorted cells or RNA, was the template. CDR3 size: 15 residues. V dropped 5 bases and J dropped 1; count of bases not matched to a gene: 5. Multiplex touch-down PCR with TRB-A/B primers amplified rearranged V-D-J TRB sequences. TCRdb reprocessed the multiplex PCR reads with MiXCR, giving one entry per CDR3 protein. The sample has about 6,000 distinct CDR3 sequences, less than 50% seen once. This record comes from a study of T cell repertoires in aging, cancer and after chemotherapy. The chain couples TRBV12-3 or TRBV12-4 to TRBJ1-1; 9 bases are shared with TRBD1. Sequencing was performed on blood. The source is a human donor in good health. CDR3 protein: CASSLPGQGNTEAFF. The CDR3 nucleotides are TGTGCCAGCAGTCTTCCGGGACAGGGGAACACTGAAGCTTTCTTT.